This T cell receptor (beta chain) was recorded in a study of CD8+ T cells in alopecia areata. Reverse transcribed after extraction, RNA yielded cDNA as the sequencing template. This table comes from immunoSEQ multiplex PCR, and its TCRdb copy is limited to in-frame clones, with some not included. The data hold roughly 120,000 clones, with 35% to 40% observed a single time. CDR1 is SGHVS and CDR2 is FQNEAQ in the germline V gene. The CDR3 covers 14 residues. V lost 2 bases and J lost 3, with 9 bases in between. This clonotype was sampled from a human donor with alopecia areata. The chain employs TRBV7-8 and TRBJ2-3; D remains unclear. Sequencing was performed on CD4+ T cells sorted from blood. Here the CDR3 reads CASSLTELTDTQYF. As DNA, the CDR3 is TGTGCCAGCAGCTTAACCGAGTTGACAGATACGCAGTATTTT. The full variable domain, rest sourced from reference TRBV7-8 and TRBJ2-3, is GAGVSQSPRYKVAKRGQDVALRCDPISGHVSLFWYQQALGQGPEFLTYFQNEAQLDKSGLPSDRFFAERPEGSVSTLKIQRTQQEDSAVYLCASSLTELTDTQYFGPGTRLTVL.